At least ten counts were recorded for the clone carrying this T cell receptor (beta chain). Via MiXCR, TCRdb re-called the reads, giving one row per CDR3 protein. The data hold hundreds of thousands of distinct CDR3 sequences, with roughly a quarter observed a single time. The data were taken from a study of T cell repertoires in cytomegalovirus infection. Study in general: Based on public TCR beta signatures, there were indications of CMV infection and of a matching HLA type.

Germline V gives CDR1 MNHEY, CDR2 SVGEGT. The CDR3 totals 11 residues. V was cut by 6 bases and J by 8 bases, with 10 bases left in between. The rearrangement joins TRBV6-2 or TRBV6-3 to TRBJ1-2; D unclear. The source is a human donor in good health (CMV status not recorded). Some clones in this sample may be carry-over from other donors' samples. Material: CD8+ T cells from PBMCs. DNA of the CDR3: TGTGCCAGCAGCGAGGGCGGAGGCTACACCTTC. It encodes CASSEGGGYTF.